The clone carrying this T cell receptor beta chain has a count of ten or more. Preparation of the TCRbeta library was carried out with unique molecular identifiers. Via MiXCR, TCRdb re-called the PCR reads, giving one row per CDR3 protein. The sample carries 250,000 to 350,000 distinct CDR3 sequences, about 10% recorded once. The data derive from a study of T-cell reconstitution after alpha-beta-depleted transplantation in children. The CDR3 covers 13 residues. Trimming took 7 bases from V and 4 from J, leaving 13 bases between them. The rearrangement uses TRBV12-3 or TRBV12-4 and TRBJ1-1; possible D gene TRBD1, 5 bases. The clonotype comes from a human donor who donated a stem cell graft to a child with SCID. Sequenced material: PBMCs from the stem cell graft donor, taken from the stem cell graft. The CDR3 is CASTPRVSTEAFF. The CDR3 DNA sequence: TGTGCCAGCACCCCCAGGGTGTCCACTGAAGCTTTCTTT.